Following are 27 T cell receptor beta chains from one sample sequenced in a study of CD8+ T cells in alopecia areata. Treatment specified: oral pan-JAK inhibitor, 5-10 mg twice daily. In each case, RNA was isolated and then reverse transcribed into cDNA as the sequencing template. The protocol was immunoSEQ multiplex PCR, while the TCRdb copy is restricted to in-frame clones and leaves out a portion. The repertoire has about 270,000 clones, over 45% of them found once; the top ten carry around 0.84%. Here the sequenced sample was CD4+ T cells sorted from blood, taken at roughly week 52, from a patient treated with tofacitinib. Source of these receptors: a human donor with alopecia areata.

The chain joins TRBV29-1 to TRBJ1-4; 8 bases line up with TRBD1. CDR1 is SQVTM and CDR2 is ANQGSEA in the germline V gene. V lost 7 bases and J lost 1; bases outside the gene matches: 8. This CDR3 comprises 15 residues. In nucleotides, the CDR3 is TGCAGCGGAAGACATGGACAGGGAACTAATGAAAAACTGTTTTTT. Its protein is CSGRHGQGTNEKLFF. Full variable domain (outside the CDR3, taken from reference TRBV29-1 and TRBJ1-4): SAVISQKPSRDICQRGTSLTIQCQVDSQVTMMFWYRQQPGQSLTLIATANQGSEATYESGFVIDKFPISRPNLTFSTLTVSNMSPEDSSIYLCSGRHGQGTNEKLFFGSGTQLSVL.

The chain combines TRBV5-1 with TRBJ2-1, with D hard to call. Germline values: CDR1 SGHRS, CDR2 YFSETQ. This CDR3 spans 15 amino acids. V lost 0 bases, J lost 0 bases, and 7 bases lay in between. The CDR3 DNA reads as TGCGCCAGCAGCTTGGGTCGGAGCTCCTACAATGAGCAGTTCTTC. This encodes CASSLGRSSYNEQFF.

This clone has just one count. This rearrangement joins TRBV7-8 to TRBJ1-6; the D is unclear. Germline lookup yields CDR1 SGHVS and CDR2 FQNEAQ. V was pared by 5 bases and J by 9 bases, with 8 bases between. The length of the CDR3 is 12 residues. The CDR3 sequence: CASSHRSSPLHF. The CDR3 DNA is TGTGCCAGCAGCCACAGAAGTTCACCCCTCCACTTT.

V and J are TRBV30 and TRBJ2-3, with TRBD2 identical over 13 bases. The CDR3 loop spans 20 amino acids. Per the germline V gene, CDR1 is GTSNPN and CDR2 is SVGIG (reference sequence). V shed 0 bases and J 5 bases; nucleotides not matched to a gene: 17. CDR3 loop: CAWSVMRLAGGQLPEDTQYF. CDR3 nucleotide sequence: TGTGCCTGGAGTGTAATGCGACTAGCGGGGGGCCAACTCCCAGAAGATACGCAGTATTTT.

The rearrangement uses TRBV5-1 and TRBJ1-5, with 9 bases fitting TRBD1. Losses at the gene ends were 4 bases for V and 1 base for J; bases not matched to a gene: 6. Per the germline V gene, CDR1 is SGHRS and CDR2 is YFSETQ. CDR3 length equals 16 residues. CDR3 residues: CASSPEGQGSNQPQHF. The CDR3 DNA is TGCGCCAGCAGCCCTGAGGGACAGGGAAGCAATCAGCCCCAGCATTTT.

CDR3 residues: CASSLVEGQPQHF. The CDR3 bases are TGTGCCAGCAGCTTAGTAGAGGGTCAGCCCCAGCATTTT. V usage is TRBV7-3 and J usage is TRBJ1-5; D gene uncertain. The CDR3 loop spans 13 amino acids. Germline CDR1 is SGHTA and CDR2 is FQGTGA. V lost 2 bases and J 6 bases, leaving 8 bases between the germline ends.

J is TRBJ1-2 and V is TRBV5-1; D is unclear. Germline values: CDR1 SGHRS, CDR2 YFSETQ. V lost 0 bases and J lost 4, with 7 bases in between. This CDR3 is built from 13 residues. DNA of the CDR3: TGCGCCAGCAGCTTGGAACTGACCTATGGCTACACCTTC. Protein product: CASSLELTYGYTF.

CDR3 amino acids: CASSDADKRYF. CDR3 sequence (DNA): TGTGCCAGCAGCGATGCGGACAAGCGGTACTTC. The J gene is TRBJ2-4, the V gene TRBV6-5, with TRBD1 as a possible D gene (5 bases). This CDR3 region has 11 residues. Looked up from germline, CDR1 is MNHEY and CDR2 is SVGAGI. Trimming left V 6 bases short and J 15 bases short, with 15 bases between.

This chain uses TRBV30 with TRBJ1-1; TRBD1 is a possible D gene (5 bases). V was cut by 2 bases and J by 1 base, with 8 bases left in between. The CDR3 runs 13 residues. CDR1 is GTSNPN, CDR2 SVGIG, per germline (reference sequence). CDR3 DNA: TGTGCCTGGAGTTTCGACAGGAACACTGAAGCTTTCTTT. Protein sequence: CAWSFDRNTEAFF.

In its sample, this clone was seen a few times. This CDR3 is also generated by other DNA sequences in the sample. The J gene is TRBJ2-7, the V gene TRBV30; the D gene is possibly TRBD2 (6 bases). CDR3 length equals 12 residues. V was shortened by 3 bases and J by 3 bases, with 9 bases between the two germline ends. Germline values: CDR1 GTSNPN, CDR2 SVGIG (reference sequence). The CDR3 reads CAWSPGLYEQYF. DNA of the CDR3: TGTGCCTGGAGCCCGGGACTCTACGAGCAGTACTTC.

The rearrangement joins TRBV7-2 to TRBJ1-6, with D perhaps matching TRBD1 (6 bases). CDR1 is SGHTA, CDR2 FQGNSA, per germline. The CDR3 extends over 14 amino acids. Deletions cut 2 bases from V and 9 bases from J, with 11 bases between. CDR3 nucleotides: TGTGCCAGCAGCTTATCCGGGGGCGCTTCACCCCTCCACTTT. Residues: CASSLSGGASPLHF.

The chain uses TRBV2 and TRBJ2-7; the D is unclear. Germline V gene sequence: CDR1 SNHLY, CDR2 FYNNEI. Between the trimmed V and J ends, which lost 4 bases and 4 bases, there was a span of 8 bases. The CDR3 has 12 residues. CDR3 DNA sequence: TGTGCCAGCAGTGCCTGGGGTTACGAGCAGTACTTC. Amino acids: CASSAWGYEQYF.

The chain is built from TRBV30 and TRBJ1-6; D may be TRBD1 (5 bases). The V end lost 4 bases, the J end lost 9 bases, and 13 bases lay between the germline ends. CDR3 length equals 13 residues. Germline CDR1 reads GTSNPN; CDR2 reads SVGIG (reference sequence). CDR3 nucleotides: TGTGCCTGGACCCTCCAGGGAGGTTCACCCCTCCACTTT. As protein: CAWTLQGGSPLHF.

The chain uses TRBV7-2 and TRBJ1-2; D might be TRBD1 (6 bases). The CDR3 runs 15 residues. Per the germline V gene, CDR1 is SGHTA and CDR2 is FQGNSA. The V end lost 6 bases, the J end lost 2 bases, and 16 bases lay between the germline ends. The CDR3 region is CASRPDWTANYGYTF. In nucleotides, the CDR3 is TGTGCCAGCAGACCCGACTGGACAGCCAACTATGGCTACACCTTC.

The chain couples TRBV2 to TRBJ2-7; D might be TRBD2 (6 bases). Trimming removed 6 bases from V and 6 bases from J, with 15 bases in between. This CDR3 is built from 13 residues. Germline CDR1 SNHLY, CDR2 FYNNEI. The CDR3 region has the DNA TGTGCCAGCAGCGGGACTCCCCAGTCCGAGCAGTACTTC. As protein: CASSGTPQSEQYF.

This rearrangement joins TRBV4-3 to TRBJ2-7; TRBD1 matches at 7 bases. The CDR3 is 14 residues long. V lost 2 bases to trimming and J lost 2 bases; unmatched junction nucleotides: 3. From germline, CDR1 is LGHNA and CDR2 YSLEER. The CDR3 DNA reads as TGCGCCAGCAGCCAACATGACAGGGCCTACGAGCAGTACTTC. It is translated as CASSQHDRAYEQYF.

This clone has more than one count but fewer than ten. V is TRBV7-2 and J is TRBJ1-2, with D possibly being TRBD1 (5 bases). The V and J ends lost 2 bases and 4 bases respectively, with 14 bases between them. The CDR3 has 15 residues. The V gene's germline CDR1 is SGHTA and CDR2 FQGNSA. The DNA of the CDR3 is TGTGCCAGCAGCTTATCGGCAGGGCCCTTCTATGGCTACACCTTC. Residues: CASSLSAGPFYGYTF.

The CDR3 bases are TGTGCCAGCATCCCCCCCCGGGACCTCTATGGCTACACCTTC. Protein product: CASIPPRDLYGYTF. The chain uses TRBV7-9 and TRBJ1-2, with D maybe TRBD1 (5 bases). V dropped 7 bases and J dropped 4 bases, with 16 bases sitting between them. This CDR3 has 14 residues. Germline V gene lookup returns CDR1 SEHNR and CDR2 FQNEAQ (reference sequence).

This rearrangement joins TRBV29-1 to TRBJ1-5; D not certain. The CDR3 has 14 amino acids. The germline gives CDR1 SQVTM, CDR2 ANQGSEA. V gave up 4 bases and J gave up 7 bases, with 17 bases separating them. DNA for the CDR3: TGCAGCGTTGGGACGGGGTCCCCGTGGCAGCCCCAGCATTTT. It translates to CSVGTGSPWQPQHF.

In DNA form, the CDR3 reads TGTGCCAGCAGCTTAGATGGCTACAATGAGCAGTTCTTC. Protein sequence: CASSLDGYNEQFF. The chain is built from TRBV11-2 and TRBJ2-1; D remains ambiguous. This CDR3 comprises 13 residues. Trimming removed 0 bases at V and 3 bases at J, with 3 bases between. Germline CDR1 and CDR2: SGHAT and FQNNGV.

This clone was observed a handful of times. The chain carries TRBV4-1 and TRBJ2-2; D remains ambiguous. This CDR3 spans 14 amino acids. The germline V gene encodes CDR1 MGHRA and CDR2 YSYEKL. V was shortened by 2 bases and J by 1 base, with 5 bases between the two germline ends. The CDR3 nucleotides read TGCGCCAGCAGCCAACCCTGGAACACCGGGGAGCTGTTTTTT. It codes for CASSQPWNTGELFF.

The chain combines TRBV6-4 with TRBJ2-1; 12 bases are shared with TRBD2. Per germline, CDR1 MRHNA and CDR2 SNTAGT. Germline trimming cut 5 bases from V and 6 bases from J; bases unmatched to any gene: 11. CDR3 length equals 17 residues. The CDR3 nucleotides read TGTGCCAGCAGTCTCCGACTAGCGGGGGCCCTTCTCAATGAGCAGTTCTTC. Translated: CASSLRLAGALLNEQFF.

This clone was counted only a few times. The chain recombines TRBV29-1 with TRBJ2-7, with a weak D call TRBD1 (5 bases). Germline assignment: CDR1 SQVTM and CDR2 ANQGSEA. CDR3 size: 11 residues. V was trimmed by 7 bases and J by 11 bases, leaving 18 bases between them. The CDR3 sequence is CSADDSSGKYF. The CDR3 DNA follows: TGCAGCGCCGACGACAGCTCTGGAAAGTACTTC.

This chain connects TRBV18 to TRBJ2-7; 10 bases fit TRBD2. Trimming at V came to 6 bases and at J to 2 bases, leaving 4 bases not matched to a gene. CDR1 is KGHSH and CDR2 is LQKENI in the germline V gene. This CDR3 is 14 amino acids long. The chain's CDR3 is CASSPSGGTYEQYF. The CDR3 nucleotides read TGTGCCAGCTCCCCTAGCGGGGGAACCTACGAGCAGTACTTC.

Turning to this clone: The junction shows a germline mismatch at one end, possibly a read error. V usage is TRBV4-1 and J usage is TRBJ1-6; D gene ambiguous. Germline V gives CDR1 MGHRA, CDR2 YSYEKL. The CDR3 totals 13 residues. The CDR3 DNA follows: TGTGCCAGCAGCCATAGCAATAATTCACCCCTCCACTTT. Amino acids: CASSHSNNSPLHF.

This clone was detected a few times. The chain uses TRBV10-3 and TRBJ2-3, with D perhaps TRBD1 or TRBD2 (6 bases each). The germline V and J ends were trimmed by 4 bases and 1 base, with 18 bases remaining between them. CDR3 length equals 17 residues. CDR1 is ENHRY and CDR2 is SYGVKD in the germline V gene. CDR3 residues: CAISALSGASGTDTQYF. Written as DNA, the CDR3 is TGTGCCATCAGTGCCCTTTCGGGGGCTTCCGGCACAGATACGCAGTATTTT.

This chain's CDR3 is CASTPLAGSYEQYF. The DNA of the CDR3 is TGTGCCAGCACCCCACTCGCGGGGTCCTACGAGCAGTACTTC. J is TRBJ2-7 and V is TRBV28, with D possibly being TRBD2 (6 bases). V was cut by 7 bases and J by 1 base, with 14 bases left in between. CDR1 MDHEN and CDR2 SYDVKM come from the germline V gene. The CDR3 runs 14 residues.